A single sample is the source of the 29 T cell receptor beta chains below, sequenced in a study of T cells in Graves' hyperthyroidism and ophthalmopathy. RNA transcripts provided the source from which TCR beta CDR3 regions were amplified. A first-round RT-PCR of the TCR CDR3 used the HTBI primer set. TCRdb called the multiplex PCR reads again in MiXCR, with one record for every CDR3 protein. The sample has 350,000 or so distinct CDR3 sequences, about a sixth seen once. The sequencing input was blood. These receptors were collected from a woman between 35 and 50 years old with Graves' ophthalmopathy.

This clonotype was seen many times. This chain joins TRBV28 and TRBJ1-2; D ambiguous. Trimming stripped 3 bases from V and 3 bases from J, with 11 bases between. Germline V gene sequence: CDR1 MDHEN, CDR2 SYDVKM. The CDR3 is 14 amino acids. The DNA for the CDR3 is TGTGCCAGCAGTTTGGGTGGTTATTACTATGGCTACACCTTC. Its protein product is CASSLGGYYYGYTF.

This clonotype has ten or more counts. V usage is TRBV9 and J usage is TRBJ2-3; the match to TRBD2 covers 8 bases. Germline-derived CDR1 and CDR2 are SGDLS and YYNGEE. The CDR3 has 16 amino acids. Trimming cost V 3 bases and J 0 bases; bases outside gene matches: 6. DNA for the CDR3: TGTGCCAGCAGCGGATTGTCTAGCGGGAGCACAGATACGCAGTATTTT. It codes for CASSGLSSGSTDTQYF.

This clonotype was counted at least ten times. The V gene is TRBV11-2, the J gene TRBJ2-5; the match to TRBD2 covers 14 bases. The CDR3 covers 16 residues. Per germline, CDR1 SGHAT and CDR2 FQNNGV. V lost 5 bases, J lost 4 bases, and 6 bases stayed unmatched. CDR3 bases: TGTGCCAGCAGCCCCGGGACTAGCGGGAGAGGAGAGACCCAGTACTTC. This encodes CASSPGTSGRGETQYF.

This clonotype has ten or more counts. V gene TRBV6-5 combines with J gene TRBJ1-2, with D possibly being TRBD1 (5 bases). The CDR3 consists of 16 residues. The germline V and J ends were trimmed by 0 bases and 4 bases, with 15 bases remaining between them. Germline V gene lookup returns CDR1 MNHEY and CDR2 SVGAGI. In DNA form, the CDR3 reads TGTGCCAGCAGTTACTCCCACTTCGACAGACCCTATGGCTACACCTTC. Translation: CASSYSHFDRPYGYTF.

This chain joins TRBV28 and TRBJ1-5, with 8 nucleotides matching TRBD1. CDR3 length: 12 amino acids. Germline CDR1 MDHEN, CDR2 SYDVKM. The V gene end was trimmed by 4 bases and the J gene end by 9 bases; junction bases not matched to a gene: 2. DNA of the CDR3: TGTGCCAGCAGTTCACAGGGGGTGCCCCAGCATTTT. Its translation: CASSSQGVPQHF.

This clonotype was seen many times. This CDR3 is CASSALAGDYTGELFF. For the CDR3, the DNA is TGTGCCAGCAGCGCGCTAGCGGGAGATTACACCGGGGAGCTGTTTTTT. The chain has TRBV11-1 and TRBJ2-2; 10 bases agree with TRBD2. CDR1 is SGHAT and CDR2 is FQDESV in the germline V gene (reference sequence). Unmatched junction bases numbered 6, after V lost 5 bases and J lost 3 bases. The CDR3 has 16 amino acids. Full variable domain (outside the CDR3, taken from reference TRBV11-1 and TRBJ2-2): EAEVAQSPRYKITEKSQAVAFWCDPISGHATLYWYRQILGQGPELLVQFQDESVVDDSQLPKDRFSAERLKGVDSTLKIQPAELGDSAMYLCASSALAGDYTGELFFGEGSRLTVL.

This clonotype was seen ten or more times. The V gene is TRBV28, the J gene TRBJ1-1; D possibly corresponds to TRBD1 (6 bases). CDR1 is MDHEN and CDR2 is SYDVKM in the germline V gene. Deletions cut 2 bases from V and 3 bases from J, with 10 bases between. The CDR3 has 14 amino acids. CDR3 in amino acids: CASSLGGVDTEAFF. CDR3 sequence (DNA): TGTGCCAGCAGTTTAGGGGGCGTGGACACTGAAGCTTTCTTT. The whole variable domain, filled in from reference TRBV28 and TRBJ1-1, reads DVKVTQSSRYLVKRTGEKVFLECVQDMDHENMFWYRQDPGLGLRLIYFSYDVKMKEKGDIPEGYSVSREKKERFSLILESASTNQTSMYLCASSLGGVDTEAFFGQGTRLTVV.

This clonotype was detected ten times or more. V is TRBV6-2 or TRBV6-3 and J is TRBJ2-4; a possible D gene is TRBD2 (5 bases). V gave up 6 bases and J gave up 8 bases, with 11 bases separating them. The CDR3 sequence is 12 residues long. Germline values: CDR1 MNHEY, CDR2 SVGEGT. CDR3 residues: CASSSGRHIQYF. The DNA of the CDR3 is TGTGCCAGCAGCTCGGGGAGACACATTCAGTACTTC.

This clonotype was seen ten or more times. The chain has TRBV18 and TRBJ1-5; tentative D call: TRBD1 (5 bases). Per the germline V gene, CDR1 is KGHSH and CDR2 is LQKENI. The CDR3 is 14 residues long. The V gene lost 2 bases and the J gene lost 4 bases, with 9 bases spanning the gap. CDR3: CASSPGTWNQPQHF. The CDR3, as DNA: TGTGCCAGCTCACCAGGGACTTGGAATCAGCCCCAGCATTTT.

This clonotype came up many times. This sequence joins TRBV11-2 and TRBJ1-2; 9 bases align to TRBD1. This CDR3 has 17 residues. V was clipped by 1 base and J by 0 bases; unmatched bases: 6. Germline values: CDR1 SGHAT, CDR2 FQNNGV. The CDR3 DNA reads TGTGCCAGCAGCTTAGGACGCCGGGACAGGGCTAACTATGGCTACACCTTC. Encoded protein: CASSLGRRDRANYGYTF.

This clonotype was seen at least ten times. The V call is TRBV2, the J call TRBJ2-1; TRBD1 aligns across 7 bases. J lost 2 bases, V lost 1 base, and 2 bases had no gene match. Germline CDR1 is SNHLY and CDR2 is FYNNEI. This CDR3 contains 15 residues. CDR3 nucleotide sequence: TGTGCCAGCAGTGAAGAGCAGGGGGCCTACAATGAGCAGTTCTTC. This gives the protein CASSEEQGAYNEQFF.

A note on this clonotype: A much larger clone lies a single base off, so this may be a read error. This chain uses TRBV5-1 with TRBJ2-7, with D possibly matching TRBD1 (6 bases). Germline V lookup: CDR1 SGHRS, CDR2 YFSETQ. The CDR3 extends over 16 amino acids. The CDR3, as DNA: TGCGCCATCAGCTTGAACACAGGGATGGTCTACTACGAGCAGTACTTC. Its protein product is CAISLNTGMVYYEQYF.

This clonotype was counted at least ten times. This chain connects TRBV29-1 to TRBJ1-2; D remains ambiguous. The CDR3 totals 13 residues. Germline V lookup: CDR1 SQVTM, CDR2 ANQGSEA. V lost 3 bases, J lost 5 bases, and 13 bases lay in between. This chain's CDR3 is CSVDEERGYGYTF. CDR3 coding DNA: TGCAGCGTTGATGAGGAAAGAGGGTATGGCTACACCTTC. Using reference TRBV29-1 and TRBJ1-2 for the parts outside the CDR3, the full variable domain is SAVISQKPSRDICQRGTSLTIQCQVDSQVTMMFWYRQQPGQSLTLIATANQGSEATYESGFVIDKFPISRPNLTFSTLTVSNMSPEDSSIYLCSVDEERGYGYTFGSGTRLTVV.

The sample holds a few counts of this clonotype. The chain employs TRBV12-3 or TRBV12-4 and TRBJ2-7; 13 positions match TRBD2. CDR3 length equals 14 residues. The V segment lost 5 bases and the J segment 6 bases; nucleotides outside the gene matches: 4. CDR3 in amino acids: CASSPTSGRLEQYF. In DNA form, the CDR3 reads TGTGCCAGCAGTCCGACTAGCGGGAGGCTCGAGCAGTACTTC.

This clonotype was picked up many times. The chain is built from TRBV11-2 and TRBJ2-5, with D hard to call. The CDR3 loop spans 13 amino acids. Germline CDR1 and CDR2: SGHAT and FQNNGV. The V and J ends lost 5 bases and 4 bases respectively, with 11 bases between them. CDR3 sequence: CASSPGVVETQYF. In nucleotides, the CDR3 is TGTGCCAGCAGCCCTGGAGTAGTAGAGACCCAGTACTTC.

The genes are TRBV20-1 and TRBJ2-3; D could derive from TRBD1 or TRBD2 (5 bases each). The germline V gene encodes CDR1 DFQATT and CDR2 SNEGSKA (reference sequence). The CDR3 is 15 residues long. Trimming shortened V by 4 bases and J by 0 bases, and 14 bases separated the two germline ends. The DNA of the CDR3 is TGCAGTGCTATGGGACCTCTTTATAGCACAGATACGCAGTATTTT. It encodes CSAMGPLYSTDTQYF.

This clonotype has more than one count but fewer than ten. A much larger clone differs by one base, so this may be a read error. V gene TRBV7-9 combines with J gene TRBJ2-7; D unclear. CDR1 is SEHNR and CDR2 is FQNEAQ in the germline V gene (reference sequence). The CDR3 totals 14 residues. Trimming removed 2 bases at V and 3 bases at J, with 11 bases between. The CDR3 region has the DNA TGTGCCAGCAGCTTACCTGGAGTGGACTACGAGCAGTACTTC. It is translated as CASSLPGVDYEQYF.

This chain joins TRBV27 and TRBJ1-2; 9 bases are a match to TRBD1. CDR1 and CDR2 (germline): MNHEY, SMNVEV (reference sequence). Losses at the gene ends were 4 bases for V and 5 bases for J; bases not matched to a gene: 8. The CDR3 extends over 15 amino acids. DNA for the CDR3: TGTGCCAGCAGTTCCCAGACAGGGGGAGGGTATGGCTACACCTTC. Translating it yields CASSSQTGGGYGYTF.

Ten or more counts support this clonotype. This chain uses TRBV9 with TRBJ2-5; 12 nucleotides agree with TRBD2. Unmatched junction bases numbered 11, after V lost 4 bases and J lost 7 bases. Looked up from germline, CDR1 is SGDLS and CDR2 is YYNGEE. This CDR3 spans 16 amino acids. Here the CDR3 DNA reads TGTGCCAGCAGCCCCCAACTAGCGGGAGGATTAGGGACCCAGTACTTC. Translated, it gives CASSPQLAGGLGTQYF.

The chain combines TRBV29-1 with TRBJ1-1; tentatively, D is TRBD1 (5 bases). This CDR3 region has 12 residues. In germline, CDR1 is SQVTM, CDR2 ANQGSEA. The DNA for the CDR3 is TGCATCGCGGGAGGTAGGGGCACTGAAGCTTTCTTT. This encodes CIAGGRGTEAFF.

This clonotype has a count of ten or more. This chain links TRBV12-3 or TRBV12-4 with TRBJ2-2, with a possible D match to TRBD1 (5 bases). The CDR3 totals 17 residues. Trimming stripped 6 bases from V and 5 bases from J, with 22 bases between. Written as DNA, the CDR3 is TGTGCCAGCAGGGAAGGGGTTTACACCACCTTGACCGGGGAGCTGTTTTTT. Translating it yields CASREGVYTTLTGELFF.

This clonotype was detected ten times or more. CDR3 nucleotide sequence: TGTGCCAGCAGCTTGTTCGGGACTTCCCCCGAGCAGTACTTC. Its translation: CASSLFGTSPEQYF. This chain joins TRBV11-2 and TRBJ2-7; D is perhaps TRBD2 (6 bases). The CDR3 contains 14 residues. Between the trimmed V and J ends, which lost 3 bases and 6 bases, there was a span of 15 bases. Germline CDR1 reads SGHAT; CDR2 reads FQNNGV.

In this sample, this clonotype turned up many times. The CDR3 loop is CSASNLPRLSSYNEQFF. The CDR3 DNA sequence: TGCAGTGCTAGTAACCTCCCGAGACTAAGTTCCTACAATGAGCAGTTCTTC. The rearrangement links TRBV20-1 to TRBJ2-1, with D possibly being TRBD2 (5 bases). Germline loops: CDR1 DFQATT, CDR2 SNEGSKA (reference sequence). Trimming pared 3 bases from V and 1 base from J, leaving 19 bases between. The CDR3 spans 17 residues.

The CDR3 reads CALNPLGYGYTF. The DNA of the CDR3 is TGTGCCCTAAACCCGCTAGGGTATGGCTACACCTTC. The J gene is TRBJ1-2, the V gene TRBV6-1; D is uncertain. V lost 11 bases to trimming and J lost 5 bases, with 15 bases between them. Germline-derived CDR1 and CDR2 are MNHNS and SASEGT. This CDR3 spans 12 amino acids.

This clonotype was counted only a few times. The V call is TRBV7-9, the J call TRBJ1-1; D remains unclear. CDR1 SEHNR and CDR2 FQNEAQ come from the germline V gene (reference sequence). This CDR3 is 12 amino acids long. With 6 bases removed from V and 5 bases from J, the gap between germline ends came to 10 bases. The CDR3 spells CASSSISTEAFF. In DNA, the CDR3 is TGTGCCAGCAGTTCTATATCTACTGAAGCTTTCTTT.

This clonotype was recorded many times. The chain's CDR3 is CASSRTGSRYEQYF. CDR3 sequence (DNA): TGTGCCAGCAGTAGGACAGGTAGTAGGTACGAGCAGTACTTC. This chain connects TRBV27 to TRBJ2-7, with 7 bases lining up with TRBD1. With V trimmed by 5 bases and J by 4 bases, 8 bases remained unmatched. The CDR3 is 14 residues long. In germline, CDR1 is MNHEY, CDR2 SMNVEV (reference sequence).

The sample holds a few counts of this clonotype. V gene TRBV12-3 or TRBV12-4 combines with J gene TRBJ2-7; no clear D gene. This CDR3 comprises 11 residues. V lost 6 bases and J 6 bases, leaving 9 bases between the germline ends. In nucleotides, the CDR3 is TGTGCCAGCAGGGGTACCGGCGAGCAGTACTTC. Its translation is CASRGTGEQYF.

This clonotype was recorded many times. The rearrangement joins TRBV6-5 to TRBJ2-5, with TRBD1 as a possible D gene (5 bases). V lost 6 bases and J 6 bases, leaving 20 bases between the germline ends. This CDR3 has 15 amino acids. The germline V gene encodes CDR1 MNHEY and CDR2 SVGAGI. In DNA form, the CDR3 reads TGTGCCAGCAGCAATACTATCCCACAGGCCCAGACCCAGTACTTC. This sequence encodes CASSNTIPQAQTQYF.

Many counts were recorded for this clonotype. The chain employs TRBV28 and TRBJ1-5; TRBD1 aligns across 8 bases. Germline CDR1 MDHEN, CDR2 SYDVKM. Trimming removed 7 bases from V and 7 bases from J; junction bases left unmatched: 6. The CDR3 contains 13 residues. The CDR3 sequence is CASNDRGWQPQHF. The CDR3 DNA is TGTGCCAGCAACGACAGGGGATGGCAGCCCCAGCATTTT.